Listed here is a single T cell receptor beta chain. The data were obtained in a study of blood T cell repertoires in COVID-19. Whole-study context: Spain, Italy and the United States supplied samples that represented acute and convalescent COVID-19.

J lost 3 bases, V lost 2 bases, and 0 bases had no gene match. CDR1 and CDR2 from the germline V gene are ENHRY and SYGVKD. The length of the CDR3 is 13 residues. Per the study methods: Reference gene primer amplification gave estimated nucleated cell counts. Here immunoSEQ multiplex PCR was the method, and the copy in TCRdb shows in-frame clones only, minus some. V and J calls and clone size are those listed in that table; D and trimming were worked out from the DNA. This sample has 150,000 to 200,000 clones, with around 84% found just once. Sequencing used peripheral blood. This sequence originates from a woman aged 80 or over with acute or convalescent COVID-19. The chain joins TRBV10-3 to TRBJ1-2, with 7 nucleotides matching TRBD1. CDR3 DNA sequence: TGTGCCATCAGTGAGGACAGGGACTATGGCTACACCTTC. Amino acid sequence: CAISEDRDYGYTF.